This entry is about one T cell receptor beta chain. Antigen specificity is unknown. These data come from a study of a mutant IDH1 vaccine in newly diagnosed glioma. Using immunoSEQ multiplex PCR, the repertoire was profiled, and TCRdb retains in-frame clones only, with some absent. The table shows about 55,000 clones, with under 90% occurring only once. Stated time point: week 23, last vaccination. Alongside topical imiquimod, each dose of vaccine comprised 300 ug of mutant IDH1 20-mer peptide. The ends lost 5 bases at V and 5 bases at J; junction bases unmatched: 12. Germline CDR1 reads SQVTM; CDR2 reads ANQGSEA. CDR3 length: 15 residues.

Material: PBMCs, obtained from a glioma patient whose treatment included an IDH1 peptide vaccine. The TCR originated in a man aged 35 to 55 with glioma. V is TRBV29-1 and J is TRBJ2-1, with 7 nucleotides matching TRBD1. For the CDR3, the DNA is TGCAGCGTTCCTCCAGAGGGGACAGATAACAATGAGCAGTTCTTC. Protein: CSVPPEGTDNNEQFF.